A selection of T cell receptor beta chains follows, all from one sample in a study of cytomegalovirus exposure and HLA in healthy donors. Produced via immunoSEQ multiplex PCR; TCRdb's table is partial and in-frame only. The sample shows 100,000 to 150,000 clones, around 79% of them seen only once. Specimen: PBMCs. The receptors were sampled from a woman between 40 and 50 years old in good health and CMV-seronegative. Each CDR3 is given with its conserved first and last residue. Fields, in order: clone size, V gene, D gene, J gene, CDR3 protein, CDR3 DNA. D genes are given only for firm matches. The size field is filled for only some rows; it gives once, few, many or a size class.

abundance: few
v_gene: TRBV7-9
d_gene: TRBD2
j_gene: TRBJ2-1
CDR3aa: CASSSSGSYNGQFF
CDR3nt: TGTGCCAGCAGCTCTAGCGGTTCTTACAATGGGCAGTTCTTC

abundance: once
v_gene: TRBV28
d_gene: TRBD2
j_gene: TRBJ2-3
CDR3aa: CASDSGSTDTQYF
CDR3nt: TGTGCCAGCGATAGCGGGAGTACAGATACGCAGTATTTT

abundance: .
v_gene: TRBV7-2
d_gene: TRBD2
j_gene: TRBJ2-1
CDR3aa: CASSLSGSSYNEQFF
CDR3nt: TGTGCCAGCAGCTTAAGCGGGAGCTCCTACAATGAGCAGTTCTTC

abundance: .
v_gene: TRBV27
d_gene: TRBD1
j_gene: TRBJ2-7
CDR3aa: CASSPGTGWDEQYF
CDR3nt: TGTGCCAGCAGCCCCGGGACAGGGTGGGACGAGCAGTACTTC

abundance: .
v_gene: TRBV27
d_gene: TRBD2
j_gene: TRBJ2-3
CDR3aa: CASSRYPIAGDTDTQYF
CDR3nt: TGTGCCAGCAGCCGATACCCTATAGCGGGAGATACAGATACGCAGTATTTT

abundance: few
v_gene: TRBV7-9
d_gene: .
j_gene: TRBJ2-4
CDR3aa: CASSLDIRENIQYF
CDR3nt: TGTGCCAGCAGCTTAGATATCAGGGAAAACATTCAGTACTTC

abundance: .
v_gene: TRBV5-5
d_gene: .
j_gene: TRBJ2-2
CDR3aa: CASSLVEAGELFF
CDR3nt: TGTGCCAGCAGCTTGGTCGAGGCCGGGGAGCTGTTTTTT

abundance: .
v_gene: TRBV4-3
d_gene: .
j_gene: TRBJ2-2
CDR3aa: CASSRFWQNTGELFF
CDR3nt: TGCGCCAGCAGCCGATTCTGGCAGAACACCGGGGAGCTGTTTTTT

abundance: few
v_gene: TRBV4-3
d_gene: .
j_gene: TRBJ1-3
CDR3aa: CASSQDNQGGSGNTIYF
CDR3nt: TGCGCCAGCAGCCAAGATAACCAGGGAGGATCTGGAAACACCATATATTTT

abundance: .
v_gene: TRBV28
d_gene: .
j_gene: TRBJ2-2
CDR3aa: CASSLPSGLGGELFF
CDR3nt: TGTGCCAGCAGTTTGCCGAGCGGTCTTGGCGGGGAGCTGTTTTTT

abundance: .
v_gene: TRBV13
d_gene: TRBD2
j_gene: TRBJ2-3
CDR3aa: CASRPLAGEGADTQYF
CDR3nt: TGTGCCAGCAGACCCCTAGCGGGAGAAGGAGCAGATACGCAGTATTTT

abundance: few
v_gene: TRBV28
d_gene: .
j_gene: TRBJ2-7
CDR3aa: CASSLLASAYEQYF
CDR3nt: TGTGCCAGCAGTTTACTAGCGTCGGCCTACGAGCAGTACTTC

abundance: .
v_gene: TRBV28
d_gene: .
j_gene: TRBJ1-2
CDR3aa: CASSTGNYGYTF
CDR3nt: TGTGCCAGCAGTACAGGGAACTATGGCTACACCTTC

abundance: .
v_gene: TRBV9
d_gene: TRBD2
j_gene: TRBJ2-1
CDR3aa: CASSVGASGRHEQFF
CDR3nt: TGTGCCAGCAGCGTAGGGGCTAGCGGGAGACATGAGCAGTTCTTC

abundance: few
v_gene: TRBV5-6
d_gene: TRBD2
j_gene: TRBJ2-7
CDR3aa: CASSLLGLAGTEQYF
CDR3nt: TGTGCCAGCAGCTTGTTGGGACTAGCGGGAACCGAGCAGTACTTC

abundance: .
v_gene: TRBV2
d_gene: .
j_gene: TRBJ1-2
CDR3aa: CASSDRADNYGYTF
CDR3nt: TGTGCCAGCAGTGACCGAGCCGATAACTATGGCTACACCTTC

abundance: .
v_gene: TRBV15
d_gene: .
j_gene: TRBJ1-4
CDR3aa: CATSNSARTTNEKLFF
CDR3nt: TGTGCCACCAGCAATTCGGCTAGGACAACTAATGAAAAACTGTTTTTT

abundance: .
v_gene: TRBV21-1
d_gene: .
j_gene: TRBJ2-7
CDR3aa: CASSARDRVLEQYF
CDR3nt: TGTGCCAGCAGCGCCCGGGACAGGGTTCTCGAGCAGTACTTC

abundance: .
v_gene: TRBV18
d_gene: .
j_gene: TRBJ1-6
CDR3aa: CASSPRVSTGGNSPLHF
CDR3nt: TGTGCCAGCTCACCACGGGTTTCGACGGGGGGGAATTCACCCCTCCACTTT

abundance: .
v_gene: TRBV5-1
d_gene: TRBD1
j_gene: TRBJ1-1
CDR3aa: CASSSQGGGTEAFF
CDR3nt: TGCGCCAGCAGCTCGCAGGGGGGAGGTACTGAAGCTTTCTTT

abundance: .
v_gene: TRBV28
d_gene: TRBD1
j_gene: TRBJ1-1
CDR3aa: CASSTGTGGTEAFF
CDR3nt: TGTGCCAGCAGTACCGGGACAGGGGGCACTGAAGCTTTCTTT

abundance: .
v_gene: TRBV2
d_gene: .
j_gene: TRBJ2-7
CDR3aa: CASSEGFGVNYEQYF
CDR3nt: TGTGCCAGCAGTGAAGGATTCGGGGTTAACTACGAGCAGTACTTC

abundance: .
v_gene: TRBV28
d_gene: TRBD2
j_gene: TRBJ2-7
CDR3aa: CASSRLAGAREQYF
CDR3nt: TGTGCCAGCAGCCGACTAGCGGGAGCTCGGGAGCAGTACTTC

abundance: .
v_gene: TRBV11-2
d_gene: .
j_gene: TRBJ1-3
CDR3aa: CASSLRTRGTGNTIYF
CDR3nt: TGTGCCAGCAGCTTACGCACACGGGGAACTGGAAACACCATATATTTT

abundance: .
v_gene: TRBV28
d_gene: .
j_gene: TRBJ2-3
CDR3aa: CASSRRGVSTDTQYF
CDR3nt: TGTGCCAGCAGTCGCAGGGGGGTGAGCACAGATACGCAGTATTTT

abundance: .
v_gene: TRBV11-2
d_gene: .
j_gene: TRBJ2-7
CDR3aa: CASSLAQGGYEQYF
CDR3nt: TGTGCCAGCAGCTTAGCGCAGGGAGGCTACGAGCAGTACTTC

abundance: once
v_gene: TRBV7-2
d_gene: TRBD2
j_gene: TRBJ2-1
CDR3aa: CASSRTSGPYNEQFF
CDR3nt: TGTGCCAGCAGCCGGACTAGCGGGCCATACAATGAGCAGTTCTTC

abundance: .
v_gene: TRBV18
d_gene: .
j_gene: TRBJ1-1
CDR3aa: CASLTISGTFTEAFF
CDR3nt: TGTGCCAGCTTAACAATCTCAGGGACTTTCACTGAAGCTTTCTTT

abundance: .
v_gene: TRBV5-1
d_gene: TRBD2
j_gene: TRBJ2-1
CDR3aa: CASSRLAGGDEQFF
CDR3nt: TGCGCCAGCAGCCGACTAGCGGGAGGGGATGAGCAGTTCTTC

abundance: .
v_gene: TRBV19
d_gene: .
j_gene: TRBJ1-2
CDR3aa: CASSIGLQGNYGYTF
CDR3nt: TGTGCCAGTAGCATTGGCCTACAGGGTAACTATGGCTACACCTTC

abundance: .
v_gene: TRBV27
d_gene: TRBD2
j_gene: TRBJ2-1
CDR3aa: CASSLSGRGNEQFF
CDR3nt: TGTGCCAGCAGTTTAAGCGGGAGGGGGAATGAGCAGTTCTTC

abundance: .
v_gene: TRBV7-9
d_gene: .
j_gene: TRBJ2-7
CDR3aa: CASSVTADTSTYEQYF
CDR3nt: TGTGCCAGCAGCGTTACTGCGGACACGTCTACCTACGAGCAGTACTTC

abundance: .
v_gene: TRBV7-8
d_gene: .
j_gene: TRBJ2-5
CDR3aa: CASSLAFTGSSRETQYF
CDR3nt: TGTGCCAGCAGCTTAGCCTTCACAGGGTCTAGCCGAGAGACCCAGTACTTC

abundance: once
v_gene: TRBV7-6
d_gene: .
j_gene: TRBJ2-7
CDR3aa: CASSPPRSYEQYF
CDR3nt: TGTGCCAGCAGCCCCCCTCGCTCCTACGAGCAGTACTTC

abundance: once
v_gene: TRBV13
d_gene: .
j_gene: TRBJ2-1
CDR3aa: CASSIMRVSSYNEQFF
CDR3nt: TGTGCCAGCAGTATCATGAGGGTGAGCTCCTACAATGAGCAGTTCTTC

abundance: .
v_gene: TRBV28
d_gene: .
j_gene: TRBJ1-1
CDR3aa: CASSTPHGLNTEAFF
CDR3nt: TGTGCCAGCAGTACTCCCCATGGGCTGAACACTGAAGCTTTCTTT

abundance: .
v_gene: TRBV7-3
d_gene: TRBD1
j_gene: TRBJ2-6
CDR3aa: CASSDNRGRPIGANVLTF
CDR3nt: TGTGCCAGCAGCGACAACAGGGGGCGCCCCATTGGGGCCAACGTCCTGACTTTC

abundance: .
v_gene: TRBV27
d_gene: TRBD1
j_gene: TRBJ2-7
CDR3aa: CASSFWDRVHEQYF
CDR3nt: TGTGCCAGCAGTTTTTGGGACAGGGTCCACGAGCAGTACTTC

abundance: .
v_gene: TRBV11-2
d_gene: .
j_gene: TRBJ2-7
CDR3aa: CASSLETSGEQYF
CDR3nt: TGTGCCAGCAGCTTAGAGACGTCGGGCGAGCAGTACTTC

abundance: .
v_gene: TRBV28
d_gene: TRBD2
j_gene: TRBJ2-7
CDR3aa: CASSLFLAGGSYEQYF
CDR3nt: TGTGCCAGCAGTTTATTTTTAGCGGGAGGGTCCTACGAGCAGTACTTC

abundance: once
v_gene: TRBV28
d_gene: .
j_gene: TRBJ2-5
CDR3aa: CASSYLQDLQETQYF
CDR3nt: TGTGCCAGCAGTTACCTACAGGATCTCCAAGAGACCCAGTACTTC

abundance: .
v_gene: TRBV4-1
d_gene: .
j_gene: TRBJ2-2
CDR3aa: CASSHNKGGARLIGELFF
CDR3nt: TGCGCCAGCAGCCACAACAAGGGGGGGGCGCGGTTGATCGGGGAGCTGTTTTTT

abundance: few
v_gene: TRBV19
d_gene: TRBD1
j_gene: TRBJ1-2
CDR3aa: CASSIRTGSSYGYTF
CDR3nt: TGTGCCAGTAGTATCCGGACAGGGTCGTCCTATGGCTACACCTTC

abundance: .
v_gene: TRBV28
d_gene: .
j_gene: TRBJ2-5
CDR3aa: CASRPLLGSGETQYF
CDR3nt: TGTGCCAGCAGACCCTTATTAGGGAGTGGGGAGACCCAGTACTTC

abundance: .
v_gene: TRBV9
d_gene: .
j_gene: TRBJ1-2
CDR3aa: CASSVATGSNYGYTF
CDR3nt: TGTGCCAGCAGCGTAGCCACAGGGAGTAACTATGGCTACACCTTC

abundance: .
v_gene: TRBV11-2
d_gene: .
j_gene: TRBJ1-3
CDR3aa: CASSTGQSGNTIYF
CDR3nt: TGTGCCAGCAGCACCGGACAGTCTGGAAACACCATATATTTT

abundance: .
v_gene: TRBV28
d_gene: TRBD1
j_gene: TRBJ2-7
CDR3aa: CASSSPGQGAEQYF
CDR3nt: TGTGCCAGCAGTTCTCCGGGACAGGGTGCCGAGCAGTACTTC

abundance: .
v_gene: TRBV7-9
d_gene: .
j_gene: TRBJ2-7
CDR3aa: CASSLTGAYEQYF
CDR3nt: TGTGCCAGCAGCCTGACTGGTGCCTACGAGCAGTACTTC